The clone carrying this TCR beta chain was recorded a few times. The sample comes from a study of T-cell memory formation after mild COVID-19. Study summary: TCR clusters were mostly donor specific.

CDR1 is SGHRS and CDR2 is YFSETQ in the germline V gene. There are 15 residues in the CDR3. Deletions cut 1 base from V and 6 bases from J, with 14 bases between. In TCRdb, the 5' RACE reads were re-called with MiXCR into one record per CDR3 protein. The data hold more than 85,000 distinct CDR3 sequences, with around 10% observed a single time. The source is a man between 18 and 35 years old who had mild COVID-19 (a few samples of this study predate the infection). Cell type and time point are not known. The material sequenced was PBMCs or a T cell subset sorted from them (not recorded which). The chain is built from TRBV5-1 and TRBJ1-5; D perhaps matches TRBD1 (6 bases). The CDR3 nucleotides are TGCGCCAGCAGCTTGACGTCGGGGGCAGGTCAGCCCCAGCATTTT. Its translation is CASSLTSGAGQPQHF.